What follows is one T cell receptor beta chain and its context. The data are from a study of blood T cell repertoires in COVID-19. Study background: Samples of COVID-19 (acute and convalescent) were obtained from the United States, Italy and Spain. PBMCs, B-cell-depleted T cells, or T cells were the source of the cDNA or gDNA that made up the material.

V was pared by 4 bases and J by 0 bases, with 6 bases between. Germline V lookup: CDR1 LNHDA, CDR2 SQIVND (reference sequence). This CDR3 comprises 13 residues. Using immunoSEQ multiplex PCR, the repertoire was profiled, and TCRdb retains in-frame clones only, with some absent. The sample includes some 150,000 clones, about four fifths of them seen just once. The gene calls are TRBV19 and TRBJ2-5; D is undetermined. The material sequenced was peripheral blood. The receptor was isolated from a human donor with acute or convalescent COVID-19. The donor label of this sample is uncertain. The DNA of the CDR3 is TGTGCCAGTAGTAAGGAGAACCAAGAGACCCAGTACTTC. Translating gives CASSKENQETQYF.